The sequence of this TCR beta chain was determined in a study of technical replicates of blood from a few donors. The CDR3 is 18 amino acids. Sequenced by immunoSEQ multiplex PCR; TCRdb stores in-frame clones only, minus some. The sample contains over 80,000 clones, approximately 96% of which appear only once. The genes are TRBV12-2 and TRBJ2-6; the table's D call of TRBD2 was not tested on the DNA. TRBV12-2 is noted as a pseudogene. This receptor was identified in a human donor in good health. The specimen sequenced was T cells isolated from PBMCs. Here the CDR3 reads CASRLVSLAGAGANVLTF. Written as DNA, the CDR3 is TGTGCAAGTCGCTTAGTGTCACTAGCGGGAGCCGGGGCCAACGTCCTGACTTTC.